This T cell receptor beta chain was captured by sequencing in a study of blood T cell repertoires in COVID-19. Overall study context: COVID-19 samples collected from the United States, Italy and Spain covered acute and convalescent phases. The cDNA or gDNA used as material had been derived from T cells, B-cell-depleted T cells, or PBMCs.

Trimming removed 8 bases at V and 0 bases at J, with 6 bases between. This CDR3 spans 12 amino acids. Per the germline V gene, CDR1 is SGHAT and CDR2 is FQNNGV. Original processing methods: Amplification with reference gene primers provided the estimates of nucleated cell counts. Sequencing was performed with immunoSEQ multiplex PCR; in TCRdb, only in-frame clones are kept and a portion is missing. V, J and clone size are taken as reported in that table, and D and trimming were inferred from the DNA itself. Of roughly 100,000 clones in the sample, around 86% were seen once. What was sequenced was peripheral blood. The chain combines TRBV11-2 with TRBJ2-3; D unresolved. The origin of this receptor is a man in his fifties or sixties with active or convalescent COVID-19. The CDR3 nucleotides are TGTGCCAGCTCCAGAAGCACAGATACGCAGTATTTT. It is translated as CASSRSTDTQYF.